Listed below are T cell receptor beta chains from one sample, sequenced in a study of neoadjuvant anti-PD-1 for oral cavity cancer. Clones were sequenced by immunoSEQ multiplex PCR, and TCRdb holds only the in-frame ones, with some missing. The table includes approximately 6,700 clones, around 76% detected once. The source was PBMCs, collected before nivolumab (anti-PD-1) treatment. These receptors were taken from a person aged 40 to 85 with oral cavity squamous cell carcinoma. Each CDR3 is given with its conserved first and last residue. Fields, in order: D gene, V gene, clone size, J gene, CDR3 DNA, CDR3 protein. A D gene is named only where the DNA matches it firmly. Clone size is shown for a subset of rows, as once, few, many or a class of expanded clone.

TRBD1	TRBV30	once	TRBJ1-4	TGTGCCTGGAGTTTAGCCTTAGGGGGCAGAACTAATGAAAAACTGTTTTTT	CAWSLALGGRTNEKLFF
NA	TRBV25-1	few	TRBJ1-5	TGTGCCAGCAGTGAAACTGGGTTTGGTCAGCCCCAGCATTTT	CASSETGFGQPQHF
TRBD1	TRBV11-2	NA	TRBJ1-2	TGTGCCAGCAGGGGACAGGGAGGGGACTACACCTTC	CASRGQGGDYTF
TRBD1	TRBV7-2	NA	TRBJ1-4	TGTGCCAGCAGCCCCCGGGACAGGGACCCTAATGAAAAACTGTTTTTT	CASSPRDRDPNEKLFF
TRBD2	TRBV7-2	NA	TRBJ2-1	TGTGCCAGCAGCTTAACCGGAGGCGGGGGGGTCTCCTACAATGAGCAGTTCTTC	CASSLTGGGGVSYNEQFF
NA	TRBV4-3	few	TRBJ1-5	TGCGCCCGCAATCAGCCCCAGCATTTT	CARNQPQHF
NA	TRBV5-5	NA	TRBJ1-2	TGTGCCAGCAGCTTGGTTTCCAGCAATGAGGTTAACTATGGCTACACCTTC	CASSLVSSNEVNYGYTF
TRBD2	TRBV5-4	NA	TRBJ2-5	TGTGCCAGCAGCCGACTAGCGGGGGACCGCTCCCAAGAGACCCAGTACTTC	CASSRLAGDRSQETQYF
TRBD2	TRBV2	few	TRBJ2-3	TGTGCCAGCAGTGGGGGACTAGCGGCAGATACGCAGTATTTT	CASSGGLAADTQYF
NA	TRBV6-1	few	TRBJ1-2	TGTGCCAGCAGTGAGGGCGCGGGGTTACCTACTAATTTGCACTATGGCTACACCTTC	CASSEGAGLPTNLHYGYTF
TRBD1	TRBV5-1	NA	TRBJ2-1	TGCGCCAGCAGCTTGGTGTCAGGGGGCGCTTATGAGCAGTTCTTC	CASSLVSGGAYEQFF
NA	TRBV25-1	NA	TRBJ2-2	TGTGCCAGCAGTCCTCGGGTGACAGAAACCGGGGAGCTGTTTTTT	CASSPRVTETGELFF
NA	TRBV5-8	NA	TRBJ1-1	TGTGCCAGCTGTTTAGCAACCATGAACACTGAAGCTTTCTTT	CASCLATMNTEAFF